This T cell receptor (beta chain) was retrieved from a study of T cell clones after liver transplantation. Study summary: HCV positivity affected three of eight recipients; the rest lacked autoimmune or viral indications. Overall study findings and caveats: A larger donor-reactive than third-party decline suggested partial antigen-specific deletion. Migration into the graft, not deletion, may explain lost graft donor-reactive T cells.

Unstimulated PBMCs were sorted into CD3+CD4+ and CD3+CD8+ populations. Libraries were prepared by immunoSEQ multiplex PCR; TCRdb keeps only in-frame clonotypes and omits some of them. The sample gives over 70,000 clones, under 90% of which show up once; roughly 0.87% is in the top ten. The V end was cut by 6 bases, the J end by 5 bases, with 23 bases between. The CDR3 runs 16 residues. Per the germline V gene, CDR1 is SGHKS and CDR2 is YYEKEE (reference sequence). Of note for this clone: Its specificity is unknown.

This TCR came from a human patient who received a liver transplant. The T cells may partly be graft donor cells. This specimen consisted of CD4+ T cells from blood, obtained 12 months after liver transplant. The gene calls are TRBV5-5 and TRBJ1-1; D is possibly TRBD1 (6 bases). CDR3 nucleotide sequence: TGTGCCAGCATTCAGGGTATCGCGGGGGCGGGAACTGAAGCTTTCTTT. Protein product: CASIQGIAGAGTEAFF.